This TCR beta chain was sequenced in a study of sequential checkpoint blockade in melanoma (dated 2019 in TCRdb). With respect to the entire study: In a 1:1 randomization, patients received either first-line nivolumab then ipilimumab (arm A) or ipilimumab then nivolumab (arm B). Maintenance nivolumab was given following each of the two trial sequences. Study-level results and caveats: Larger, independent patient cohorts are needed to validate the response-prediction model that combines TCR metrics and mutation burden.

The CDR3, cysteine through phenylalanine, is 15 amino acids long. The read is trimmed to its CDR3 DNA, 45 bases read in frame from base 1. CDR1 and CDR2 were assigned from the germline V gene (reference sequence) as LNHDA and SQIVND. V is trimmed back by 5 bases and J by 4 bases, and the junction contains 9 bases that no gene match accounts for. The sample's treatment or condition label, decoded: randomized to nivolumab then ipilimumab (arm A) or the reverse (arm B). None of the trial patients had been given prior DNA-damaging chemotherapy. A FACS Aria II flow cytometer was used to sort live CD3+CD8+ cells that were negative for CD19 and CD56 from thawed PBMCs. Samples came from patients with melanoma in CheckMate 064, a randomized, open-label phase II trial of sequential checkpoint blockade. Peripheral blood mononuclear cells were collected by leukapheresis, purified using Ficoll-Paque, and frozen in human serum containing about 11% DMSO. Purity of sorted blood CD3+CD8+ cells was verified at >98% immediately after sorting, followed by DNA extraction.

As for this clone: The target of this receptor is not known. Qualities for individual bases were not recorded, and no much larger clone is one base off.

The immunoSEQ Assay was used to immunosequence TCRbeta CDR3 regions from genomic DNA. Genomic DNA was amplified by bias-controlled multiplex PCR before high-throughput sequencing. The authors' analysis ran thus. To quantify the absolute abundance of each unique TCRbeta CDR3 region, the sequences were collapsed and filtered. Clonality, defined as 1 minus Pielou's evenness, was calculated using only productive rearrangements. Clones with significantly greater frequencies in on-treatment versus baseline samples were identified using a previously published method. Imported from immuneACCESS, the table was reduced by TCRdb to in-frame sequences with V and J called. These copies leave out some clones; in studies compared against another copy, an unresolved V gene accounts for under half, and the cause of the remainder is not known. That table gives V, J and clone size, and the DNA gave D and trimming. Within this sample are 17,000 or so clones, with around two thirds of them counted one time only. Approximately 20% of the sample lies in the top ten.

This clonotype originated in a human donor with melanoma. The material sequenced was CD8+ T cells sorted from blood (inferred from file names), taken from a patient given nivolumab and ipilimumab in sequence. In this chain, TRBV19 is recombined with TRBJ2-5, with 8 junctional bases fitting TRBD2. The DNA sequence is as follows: TGTGCCAGTAGTCCGTCGGGAGGGGAGGGAGAGACCCAGTACTTC. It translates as CASSPSGGEGETQYF.